This is a list of T cell receptor beta chains from one sample in a study of blood T cell repertoires in COVID-19. Method: immunoSEQ multiplex PCR; TCRdb's copy keeps in-frame clones and lacks some. The sample records around 310,000 clones, 90% being singletons. Sequencing used peripheral blood. Receptor source: a woman aged 25 to 39 with COVID-19, enrolled during active disease. Each CDR3 is given without its conserved first and last residue. The order of the fields is D gene, J gene, V gene, CDR3 protein. The D gene is left open where the match is weak.

D: -; J: TRBJ1-1; V: TRBV5-5; CDR3: ASSLDLQSNTEAF
D: -; J: TRBJ1-2; V: TRBV28; CDR3: ASSLVVLGNYGYT
D: -; J: TRBJ2-3; V: TRBV2; CDR3: ASRRRESTDTQY
D: TRBD1; J: TRBJ2-7; V: TRBV13; CDR3: ASSFYTGQGVYEQY
D: TRBD1; J: TRBJ1-2; V: TRBV5-4; CDR3: ASSRTGDNYGYT
D: -; J: TRBJ2-4; V: TRBV19; CDR3: ASGVTLAKNIQY
D: -; J: TRBJ1-2; V: TRBV7-9; CDR3: ASRPDSMLGYT
D: TRBD1; J: TRBJ1-5; V: TRBV27; CDR3: ASSPLPGQGIQPQH
D: -; J: TRBJ2-7; V: TRBV6-5; CDR3: ASSLLPAGGEQY
D: -; J: TRBJ1-1; V: TRBV5-6; CDR3: ASSLGSLNTEAF
D: -; J: TRBJ1-2; V: TRBV11-1; CDR3: ASSHLGSGYGYT
D: TRBD2; J: TRBJ2-3; V: TRBV6-4; CDR3: ASSDRAGATDTQY
D: -; J: TRBJ1-3; V: TRBV10-3; CDR3: AISEASGYGNTIY
D: -; J: TRBJ1-1; V: TRBV14; CDR3: ASSPTGTTEAF
D: TRBD1; J: TRBJ2-7; V: TRBV20-1; CDR3: SARQGREQY
D: -; J: TRBJ2-7; V: TRBV5-1; CDR3: ASSLRYFAYEQY
D: -; J: TRBJ1-6; V: TRBV19; CDR3: ASRSGTRDSPLH
D: -; J: TRBJ2-7; V: TRBV7-3; CDR3: ASSLPSGLAYEQY
D: -; J: TRBJ2-5; V: TRBV5-4; CDR3: ASSSTGRQETQY
D: TRBD1; J: TRBJ1-1; V: TRBV19; CDR3: ASSMGPGGASGTEAF
D: -; J: TRBJ1-3; V: TRBV10-1; CDR3: ASSDSPGNTIY
D: -; J: TRBJ2-2; V: TRBV7-8; CDR3: ASSLGHNTGELF
D: TRBD1; J: TRBJ1-5; V: TRBV24-1; CDR3: ATVMTGNGNQPQH
D: -; J: TRBJ2-3; V: TRBV5-1; CDR3: ASSLSRAGTRDTQY
D: -; J: TRBJ2-5; V: TRBV25-1; CDR3: ASSGGLAGETQY
D: TRBD1; J: TRBJ1-2; V: TRBV5-1; CDR3: ASSLAAGQGNYGYT
D: -; J: TRBJ1-5; V: TRBV2; CDR3: ASSEIGNQPQH
D: -; J: TRBJ2-1; V: TRBV9; CDR3: ASSVGNSRFSYNEQF
D: TRBD1; J: TRBJ2-7; V: TRBV10-3; CDR3: AISEPGTANSYEQY
D: -; J: TRBJ2-5; V: TRBV18; CDR3: ASSSGGMETQY